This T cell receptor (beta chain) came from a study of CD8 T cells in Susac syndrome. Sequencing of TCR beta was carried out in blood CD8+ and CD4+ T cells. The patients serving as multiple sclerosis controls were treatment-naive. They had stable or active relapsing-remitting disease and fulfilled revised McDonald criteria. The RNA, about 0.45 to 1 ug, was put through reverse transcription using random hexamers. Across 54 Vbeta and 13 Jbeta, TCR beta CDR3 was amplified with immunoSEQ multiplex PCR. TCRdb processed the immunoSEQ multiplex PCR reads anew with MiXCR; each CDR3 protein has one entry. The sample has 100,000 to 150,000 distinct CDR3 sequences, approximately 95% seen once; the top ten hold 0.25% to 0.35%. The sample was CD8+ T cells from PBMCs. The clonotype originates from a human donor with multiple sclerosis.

CDR3 in DNA: TGTGCCAGCAGGGCCCAGGGGACGTATTCACCCCTCCACTTT. It yields the protein CASRAQGTYSPLHF. The chain carries TRBV28 and TRBJ1-6, with D possibly matching TRBD1 (6 bases). The CDR3 is 14 residues long. Germline V CDR1 and CDR2: MDHEN, SYDVKM. Trimming took off 6 bases at V and 8 bases at J, with 14 bases between the two ends.